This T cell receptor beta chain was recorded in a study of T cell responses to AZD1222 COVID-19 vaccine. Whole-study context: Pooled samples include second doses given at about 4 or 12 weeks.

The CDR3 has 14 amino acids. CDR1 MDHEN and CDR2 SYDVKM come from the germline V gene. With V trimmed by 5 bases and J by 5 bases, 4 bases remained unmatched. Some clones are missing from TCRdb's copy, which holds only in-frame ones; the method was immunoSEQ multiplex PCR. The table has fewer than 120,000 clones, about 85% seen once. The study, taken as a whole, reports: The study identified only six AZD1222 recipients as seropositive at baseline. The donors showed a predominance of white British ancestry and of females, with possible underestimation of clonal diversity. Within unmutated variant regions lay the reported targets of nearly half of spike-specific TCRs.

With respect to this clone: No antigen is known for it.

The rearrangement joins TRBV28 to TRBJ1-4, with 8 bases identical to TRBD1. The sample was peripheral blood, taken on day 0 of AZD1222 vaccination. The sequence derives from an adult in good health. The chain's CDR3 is CASSPTGANEKLFF. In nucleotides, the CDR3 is TGTGCCAGCAGTCCGACAGGGGCAAATGAAAAACTGTTTTTT.